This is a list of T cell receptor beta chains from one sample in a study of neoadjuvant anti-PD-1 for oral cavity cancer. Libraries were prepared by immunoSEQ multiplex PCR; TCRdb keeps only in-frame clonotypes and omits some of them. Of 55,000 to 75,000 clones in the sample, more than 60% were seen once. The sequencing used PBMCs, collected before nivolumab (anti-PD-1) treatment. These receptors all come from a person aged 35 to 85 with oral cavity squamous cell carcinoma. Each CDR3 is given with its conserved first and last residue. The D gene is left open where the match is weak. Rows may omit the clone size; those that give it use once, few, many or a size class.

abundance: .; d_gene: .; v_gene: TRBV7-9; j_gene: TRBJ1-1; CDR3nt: TGTGCCAGCAGCCCCCCGGGACGAACCCCTGAAGCTTTCTTT; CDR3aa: CASSPPGRTPEAFF
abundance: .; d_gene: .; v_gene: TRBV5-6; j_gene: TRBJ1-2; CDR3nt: TGTGCCAGCAGCTTTTCAGGGGTGAACTATGGCTACACCTTC; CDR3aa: CASSFSGVNYGYTF
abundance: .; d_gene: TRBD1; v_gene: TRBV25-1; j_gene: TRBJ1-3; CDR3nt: TGTGCCAGCAGTGATAAGGGGGTTAACAGGGGGCCGGGAAACACCATATATTTT; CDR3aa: CASSDKGVNRGPGNTIYF
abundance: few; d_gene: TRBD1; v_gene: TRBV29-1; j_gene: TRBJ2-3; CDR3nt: TGCAGCGTTGGTCAGGACAGGGGGTCCGATACGCAGTATTTT; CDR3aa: CSVGQDRGSDTQYF
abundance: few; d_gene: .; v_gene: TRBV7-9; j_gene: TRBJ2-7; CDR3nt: TGTGCCAGCAGCTCCGCCTCTTTTCTCGGAGGGGGTTACGAGCAGTACTTC; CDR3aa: CASSSASFLGGGYEQYF
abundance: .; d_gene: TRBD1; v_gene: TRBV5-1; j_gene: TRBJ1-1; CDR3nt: TGCGCCAGCAGCTGGGGACAGGGTAAGTCTGAAGCTTTCTTT; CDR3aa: CASSWGQGKSEAFF
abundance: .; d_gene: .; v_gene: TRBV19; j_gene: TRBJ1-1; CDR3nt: TGTGCCAGTGGGGAAATCCCGGGCTCTGGAGCGGCTGAAGCTTTCTTT; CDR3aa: CASGEIPGSGAAEAFF
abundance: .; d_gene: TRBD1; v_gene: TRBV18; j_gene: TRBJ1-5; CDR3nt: TGTGCCAGCTCACCAAGGGACAGGGGTTATGATCAGCCCCAGCATTTT; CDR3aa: CASSPRDRGYDQPQHF
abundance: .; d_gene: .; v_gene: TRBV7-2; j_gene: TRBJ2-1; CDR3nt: TGTGCCAGCAGCTTAGCTAAGGTCTATGAGCAGTTCTTC; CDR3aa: CASSLAKVYEQFF
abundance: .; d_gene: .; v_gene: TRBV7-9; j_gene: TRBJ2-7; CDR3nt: TGTGCCAGCAGCTTAGCGGTCGACAGCTACGAGCAGTACTTC; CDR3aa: CASSLAVDSYEQYF
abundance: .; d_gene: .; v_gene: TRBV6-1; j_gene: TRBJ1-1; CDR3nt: TGTGCCAGCAGTCTGCAGTGGAACACTGAAGCTTTCTTT; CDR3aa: CASSLQWNTEAFF
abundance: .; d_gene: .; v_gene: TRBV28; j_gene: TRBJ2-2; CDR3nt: TGTGCCAGCAGTTTGGTACTAGGGGAGCTGTTTTTT; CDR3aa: CASSLVLGELFF
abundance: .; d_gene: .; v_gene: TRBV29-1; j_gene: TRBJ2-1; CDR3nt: TGCAGCGCCATCAGGGCGGTCAATGAGCAGTTCTTC; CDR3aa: CSAIRAVNEQFF
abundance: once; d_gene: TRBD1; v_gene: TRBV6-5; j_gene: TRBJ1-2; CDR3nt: TGTGCCAGCAGTTCAGCCGGGACAGTTATTTATGGCTACACCTTC; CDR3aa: CASSSAGTVIYGYTF
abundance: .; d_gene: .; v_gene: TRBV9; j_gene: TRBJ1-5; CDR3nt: TGTGCCAGCAGCCCCCGGCCTGGCGGGGGGAATCAGCCCCAGCATTTT; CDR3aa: CASSPRPGGGNQPQHF
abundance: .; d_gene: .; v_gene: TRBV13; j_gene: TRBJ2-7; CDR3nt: TGTGCCAGCAGCTTAGTCCTTGGCTACGAGCAGTACTTC; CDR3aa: CASSLVLGYEQYF
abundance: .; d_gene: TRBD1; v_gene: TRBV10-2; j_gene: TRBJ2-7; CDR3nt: TGCGCCAGCAGTGACCTCCGGGACAGGGGGTCCTACGAGCAGTACTTC; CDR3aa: CASSDLRDRGSYEQYF
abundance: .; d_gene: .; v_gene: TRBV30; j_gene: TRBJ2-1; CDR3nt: TGTGCCTGGAGTGTACGGATGAACTACGAGCAGTTCTTC; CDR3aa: CAWSVRMNYEQFF
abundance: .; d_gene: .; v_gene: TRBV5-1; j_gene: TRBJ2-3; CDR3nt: TGCGCCAGCAGCTTGGAGGTCAGGCAGCCAACAGATACGCAGTATTTT; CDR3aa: CASSLEVRQPTDTQYF
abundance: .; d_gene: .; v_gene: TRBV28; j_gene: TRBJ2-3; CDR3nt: TGTGCCAGCAGTTTATCCCTTAGCGTGTCGGGCACAGATACGCAGTATTTT; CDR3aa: CASSLSLSVSGTDTQYF
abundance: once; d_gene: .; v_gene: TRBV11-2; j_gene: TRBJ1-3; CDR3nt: TGTGCCAGCAGCTTGGCCGGAAACACCATATATTTT; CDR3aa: CASSLAGNTIYF
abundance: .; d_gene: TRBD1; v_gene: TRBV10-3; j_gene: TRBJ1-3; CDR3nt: TGTGCCATCAGAGCGTGGACAGGAGACTCTGGAAACACCATATATTTT; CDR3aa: CAIRAWTGDSGNTIYF
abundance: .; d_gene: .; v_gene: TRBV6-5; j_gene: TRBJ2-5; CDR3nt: TGTGCCAGCAGACTGGGACTTAGCAAAGAGACCCAGTACTTC; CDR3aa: CASRLGLSKETQYF
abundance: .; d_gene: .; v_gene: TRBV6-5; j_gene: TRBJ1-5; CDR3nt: TGTGCCAGCAGTCCCGACAGGAATCAGCCCCAGCATTTT; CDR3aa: CASSPDRNQPQHF
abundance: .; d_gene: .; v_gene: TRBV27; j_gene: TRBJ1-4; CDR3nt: TGTGCCAGCAGTTTATACCAGACCAAGGAAAAACTGTTTTTT; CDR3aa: CASSLYQTKEKLFF
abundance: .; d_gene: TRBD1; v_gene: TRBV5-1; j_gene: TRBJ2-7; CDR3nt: TGCGCCAGCAGTCCCGGGACAGGGTCGGTCGAGCAGTACTTC; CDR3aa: CASSPGTGSVEQYF
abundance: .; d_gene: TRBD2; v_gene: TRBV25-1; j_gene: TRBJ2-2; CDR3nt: TGTGCCAGCAGTGGACTAGCTCGCGGTACCGGGGAGCTGTTTTTT; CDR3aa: CASSGLARGTGELFF
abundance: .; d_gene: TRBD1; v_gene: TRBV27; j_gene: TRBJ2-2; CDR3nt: TGTGCCAGCAGTTTAGAGGGGGCAAGACGCGACACCGGGGAGCTGTTTTTT; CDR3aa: CASSLEGARRDTGELFF
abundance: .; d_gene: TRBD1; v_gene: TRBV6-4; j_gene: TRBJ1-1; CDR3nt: TGTGCCAGCAGACGGGACAGGGGCACTGAAGCTTTCTTT; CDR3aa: CASRRDRGTEAFF
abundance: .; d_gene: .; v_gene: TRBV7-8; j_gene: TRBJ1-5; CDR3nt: TGTGCCAGCAGCTTGGGTCGTACCAATCAGCCCCAGCATTTT; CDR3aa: CASSLGRTNQPQHF
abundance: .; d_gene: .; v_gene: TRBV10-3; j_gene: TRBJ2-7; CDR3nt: TGTGCCATCAGTGAGATGTACGAGCAGTACTTC; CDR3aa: CAISEMYEQYF
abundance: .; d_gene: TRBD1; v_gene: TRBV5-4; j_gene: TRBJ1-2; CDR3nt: TGTGCCAGCAGCCCCAAAGGGGGCATTGGCTATGGCTACACCTTC; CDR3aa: CASSPKGGIGYGYTF
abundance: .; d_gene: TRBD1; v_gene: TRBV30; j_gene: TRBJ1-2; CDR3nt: TGTGCCTGGAGTTGGCGGACAGGATATACTGGCTACACCTTC; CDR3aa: CAWSWRTGYTGYTF
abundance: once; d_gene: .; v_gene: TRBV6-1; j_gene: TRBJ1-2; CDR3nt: TGTGCCAGCAGGGACGGATCGGTCGGAGGCTACACCTTC; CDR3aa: CASRDGSVGGYTF
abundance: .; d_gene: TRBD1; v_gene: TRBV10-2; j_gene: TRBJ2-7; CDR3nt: TGCGCCAGCGGGGATACAGGGGGCTCCAAGGGGCAGTACTTC; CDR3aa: CASGDTGGSKGQYF
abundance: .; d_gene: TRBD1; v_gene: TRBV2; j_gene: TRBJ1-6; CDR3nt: TGTGCCAGCAGTGAAGAGAGGACAGGGGTGGGGAGGGTTAATTCACCCCTCCACTTT; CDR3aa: CASSEERTGVGRVNSPLHF
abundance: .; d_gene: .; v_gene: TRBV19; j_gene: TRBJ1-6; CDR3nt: TGTGCCAGTAGTACGGGGGGCGTCCTCCGCCGTGGTTCACCCCTCCACTTT; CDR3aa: CASSTGGVLRRGSPLHF
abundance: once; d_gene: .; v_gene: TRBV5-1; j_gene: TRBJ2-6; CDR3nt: TGCGCCAGCAGTCTGAGCTCTGGGGCCAACGTCCTGACTTTC; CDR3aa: CASSLSSGANVLTF
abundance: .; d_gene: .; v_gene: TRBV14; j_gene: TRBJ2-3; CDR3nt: TGTGCCAGCAGCCAAAACTTAGGACCAGATACGCAGTATTTT; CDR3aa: CASSQNLGPDTQYF
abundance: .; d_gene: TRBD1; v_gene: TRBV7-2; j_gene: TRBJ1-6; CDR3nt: TGTGCCAGCAGCTCACTGCCAACCGGACAGGGGGTATTTAGTTCACCCCTCCACTTT; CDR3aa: CASSSLPTGQGVFSSPLHF
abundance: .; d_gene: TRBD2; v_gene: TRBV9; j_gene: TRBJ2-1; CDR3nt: TGTGCCAGCAGCGTAGACACGAGGCTAGCGGTATACAATGAGCAGTTCTTC; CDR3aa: CASSVDTRLAVYNEQFF
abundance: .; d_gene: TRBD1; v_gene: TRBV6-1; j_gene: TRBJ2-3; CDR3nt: TGTGCCAGCAGTGAAGCATCAACCGGGACAGATGAAGATACGCAGTATTTT; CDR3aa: CASSEASTGTDEDTQYF
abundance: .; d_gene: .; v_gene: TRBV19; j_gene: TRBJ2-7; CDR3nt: TGTGCCAGTAGTATGGGTGGGGTAGTGGACGAGCAGTACTTC; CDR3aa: CASSMGGVVDEQYF
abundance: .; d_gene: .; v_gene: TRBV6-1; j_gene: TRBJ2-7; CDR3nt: TGTGCCAGCAGCTTTGGGCCTGACAGGAGCTACGAGCAGTACTTC; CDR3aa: CASSFGPDRSYEQYF
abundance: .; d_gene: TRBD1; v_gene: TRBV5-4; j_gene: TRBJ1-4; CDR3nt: TGTGCCAGCAGCCTCGGACAGGGTGGGAATGAAAAACTGTTTTTT; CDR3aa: CASSLGQGGNEKLFF
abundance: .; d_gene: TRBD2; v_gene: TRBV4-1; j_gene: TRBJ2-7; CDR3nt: TGCGCCAGCAGCCAAGGACCCGAGACTAGCGGGGGCTTTGATGAGCAGTACTTC; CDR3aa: CASSQGPETSGGFDEQYF